A selection of T cell receptor beta chains follows, all from one sample in a study of cytomegalovirus exposure and HLA in healthy donors. This table comes from immunoSEQ multiplex PCR, and its TCRdb copy is limited to in-frame clones, with some not included. The table shows 150,000 or so clones, with about 86% occurring only once. The sequencing input was PBMCs. The receptors originated from a human donor in good health. The CDR3 runs from the conserved cysteine through the conserved F or W. The D gene is left open where the match is weak.

j_call,d_call,v_call,cdr3_aa
TRBJ2-7,.,TRBV25-1,CASSVGSGPYEQYF
TRBJ1-5,TRBD1,TRBV7-9,CASSSGTGVNQPQHF
TRBJ2-7,TRBD2,TRBV7-8,CASSLGLAGEAYEQYF
TRBJ1-2,.,TRBV28,CAGGGRYGYTF
TRBJ2-2,TRBD1,TRBV2,CASSEQGVRTGELFF
TRBJ2-7,TRBD1,TRBV7-2,CASSPRTGLYEQYF
TRBJ2-7,TRBD1,TRBV29-1,CSVSSGGSNEQYF
TRBJ2-3,TRBD2,TRBV9,CASSVELRGAEDTQYF
TRBJ1-1,TRBD1,TRBV18,CASSPPDRAEAFF
TRBJ1-2,TRBD1,TRBV30,CAWSSSRGTGQSNYGYTF
TRBJ1-1,TRBD1,TRBV18,CASSPGQGAEAFF
TRBJ2-3,TRBD2,TRBV13,CASSITLAGVSTDTQYF
TRBJ1-1,.,TRBV7-6,CASSIDAGRFDGAFF
TRBJ2-3,TRBD2,TRBV19,CASSIAGGPTDTQYF
TRBJ2-1,TRBD2,TRBV30,CAWSQVSQGLARYNEQFF
TRBJ2-3,.,TRBV27,CASSEKGDTDTQYF
TRBJ2-1,TRBD2,TRBV4-2,CASSALWLGLEINEQFF
TRBJ1-4,.,TRBV4-3,CASSQDRYSALGEILFF
TRBJ1-3,TRBD1,TRBV4-1,CASSSYRGGSGNTIYF
TRBJ1-1,TRBD1,TRBV2,CASSEGLGQGIGAFF
TRBJ1-2,TRBD1,TRBV18,CASSSQAPGQGSYGYTF
TRBJ1-1,.,TRBV19,CASSIDFTGEAFF
TRBJ2-1,.,TRBV9,CASSVDGESEQFF
TRBJ1-2,.,TRBV2,CASAEGGANYGYTF
TRBJ2-1,.,TRBV7-9,CASSKGPDSLYNEQFF
TRBJ2-1,TRBD2,TRBV5-1,CASSLATSGRRTSYNEQFF
TRBJ2-3,TRBD1,TRBV18,CASSPGTVGMDTQYF
TRBJ2-1,.,TRBV6-4,CASSAFVTASYNEQFF
TRBJ1-2,TRBD1,TRBV4-3,CASSQDGDRGENYGYTF
TRBJ2-3,.,TRBV30,CAWGHADTQYF
TRBJ2-7,.,TRBV7-2,CASSLQRDTYEQYF
TRBJ2-7,.,TRBV5-1,CASHRDTSSYEQYF
TRBJ1-1,.,TRBV7-7,CASSPGPASLLTEAFF
TRBJ2-1,.,TRBV6-5,CASSYAGLVGNEQFF
TRBJ1-2,TRBD1,TRBV28,CASRGQGARNYGYTF
TRBJ1-2,TRBD1,TRBV18,CASSLNRGRDYGYTF
TRBJ1-6,.,TRBV15,CATSLVGRDSPLHF
TRBJ1-2,.,TRBV9,CASSAQQTGLYGYTF
TRBJ2-1,TRBD1,TRBV4-1,CASSQQGQRDEQFF
TRBJ2-1,.,TRBV19,CASSISGGSSYNEQFF
TRBJ2-1,TRBD2,TRBV2,CASAPGGPSYNEQFF
TRBJ1-6,.,TRBV9,CASSVGGNSPLHF
TRBJ2-3,.,TRBV7-3,CASSPGARGTDTQYF
TRBJ2-3,TRBD1,TRBV5-4,CASSLGGTATDTQYF
TRBJ1-2,.,TRBV6-1,CASSVGHPTNYGYTF
TRBJ2-2,.,TRBV5-8,CASSRGTESNGELFF
TRBJ1-1,TRBD1,TRBV28,CASTKGQGPLNTEAFF
TRBJ1-4,.,TRBV7-9,CASSVLVRPYEKLFF
TRBJ2-7,TRBD1,TRBV4-1,CASSLGTGPYEQYF
TRBJ2-2,TRBD2,TRBV19,CASSLQAGGRHGELFF
TRBJ1-1,.,TRBV27,CASSLMGLGTEAFF
TRBJ1-1,TRBD1,TRBV6-6,CASRPQGVYTEAFF
TRBJ2-2,TRBD1,TRBV7-7,CASSLIQGAGELFF